This TCR beta chain was identified during a study of control samples from healthy donors and cancer patients. Germline CDR1 reads SGHDN; CDR2 reads FVKESK. V lost 4 bases to trimming and J lost 3 bases, with 19 bases between them. The length of the CDR3 is 16 residues. Clones were sequenced by immunoSEQ multiplex PCR, and TCRdb holds only the in-frame ones, with some missing. The sample has 150,000 to 160,000 clones; over 85% are singletons. Sequencing was carried out using blood. The receptor was isolated from a man in his forties in good health. The rearrangement joins TRBV14 to TRBJ2-7; the D is unclear. The CDR3 coding sequence is TGTGCCAGCAGCCGCCCCCCGGGCAGGCCTTACTACGAGCAGTACTTC. It encodes CASSRPPGRPYYEQYF.